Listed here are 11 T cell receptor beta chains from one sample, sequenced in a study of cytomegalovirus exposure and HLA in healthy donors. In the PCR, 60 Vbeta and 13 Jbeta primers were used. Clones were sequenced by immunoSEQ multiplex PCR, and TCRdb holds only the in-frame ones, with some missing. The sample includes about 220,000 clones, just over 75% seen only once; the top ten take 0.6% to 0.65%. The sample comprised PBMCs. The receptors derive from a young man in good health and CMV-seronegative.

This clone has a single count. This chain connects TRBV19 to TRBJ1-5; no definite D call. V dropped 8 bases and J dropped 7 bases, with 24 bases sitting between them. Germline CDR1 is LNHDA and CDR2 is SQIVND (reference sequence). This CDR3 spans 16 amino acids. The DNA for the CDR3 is TGTGCCAGTGCCGAGGGAGGTTTGAGCGGGAGGCAGCCCCAGCATTTT. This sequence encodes CASAEGGLSGRQPQHF.

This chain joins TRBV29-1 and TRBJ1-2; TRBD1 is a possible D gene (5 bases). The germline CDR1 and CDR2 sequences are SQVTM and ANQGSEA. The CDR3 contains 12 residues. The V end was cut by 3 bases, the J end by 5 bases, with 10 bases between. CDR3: CSVDRQSYGYTF. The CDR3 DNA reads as TGCAGCGTTGACCGACAGTCGTATGGCTACACCTTC.

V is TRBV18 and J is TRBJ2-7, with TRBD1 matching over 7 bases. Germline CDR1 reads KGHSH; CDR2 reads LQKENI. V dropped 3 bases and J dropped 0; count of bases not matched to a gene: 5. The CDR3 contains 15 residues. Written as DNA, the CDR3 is TGTGCCAGCTCACCCTGGACAGGCAGCTCCTACGAGCAGTACTTC. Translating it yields CASSPWTGSSYEQYF.

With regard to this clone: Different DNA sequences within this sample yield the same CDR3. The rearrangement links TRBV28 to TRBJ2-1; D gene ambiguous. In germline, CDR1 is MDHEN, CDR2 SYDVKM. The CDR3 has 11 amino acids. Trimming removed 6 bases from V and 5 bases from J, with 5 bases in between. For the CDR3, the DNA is TGTGCCAGCAGATCCGACAATGAGCAGTTCTTC. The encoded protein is CASRSDNEQFF.

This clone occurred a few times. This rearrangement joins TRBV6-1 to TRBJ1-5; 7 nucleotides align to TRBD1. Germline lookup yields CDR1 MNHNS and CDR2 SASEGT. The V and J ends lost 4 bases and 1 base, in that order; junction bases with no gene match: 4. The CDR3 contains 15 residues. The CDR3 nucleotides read TGTGCCAGCAGTGTCCCACAGGGGAGCAATCAGCCCCAGCATTTT. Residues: CASSVPQGSNQPQHF.

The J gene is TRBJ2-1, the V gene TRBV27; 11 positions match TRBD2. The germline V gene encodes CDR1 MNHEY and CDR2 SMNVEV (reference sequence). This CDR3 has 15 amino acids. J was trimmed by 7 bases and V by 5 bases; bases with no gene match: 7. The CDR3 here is CASSHGTSGLNEQFF. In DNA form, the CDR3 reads TGTGCCAGCAGTCACGGGACTAGCGGTTTAAATGAGCAGTTCTTC.

The CDR3 DNA reads as TGCGCCAGCAGCGAGACAGGGAACACTGAAGCTTTCTTT. Protein: CASSETGNTEAFF. The chain uses TRBV5-1 and TRBJ1-1; D might be TRBD1 (6 bases). Trimming left V 4 bases short and J 1 base short, with 8 bases between. Germline values: CDR1 SGHRS, CDR2 YFSETQ. The CDR3 covers 13 residues.

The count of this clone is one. In nucleotides, the CDR3 is TGTGCCAGCAGCGTAGCGAAGAGCGGGAGGGTCAATGAGCAGTTCTTC. Amino acid sequence: CASSVAKSGRVNEQFF. The rearrangement uses TRBV9 and TRBJ2-1, with 10 positions matching TRBD2. Germline loops: CDR1 SGDLS, CDR2 YYNGEE. CDR3 length: 16 residues. The V and J ends lost 0 bases and 6 bases, in that order; junction bases with no gene match: 6.

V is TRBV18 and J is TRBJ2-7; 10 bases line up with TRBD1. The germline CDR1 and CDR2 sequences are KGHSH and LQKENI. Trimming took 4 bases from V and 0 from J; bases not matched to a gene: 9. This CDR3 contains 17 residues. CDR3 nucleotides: TGTGCCAGCTCACTCGAGGGGACAGGGGACTTCTCCTACGAGCAGTACTTC. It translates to CASSLEGTGDFSYEQYF.

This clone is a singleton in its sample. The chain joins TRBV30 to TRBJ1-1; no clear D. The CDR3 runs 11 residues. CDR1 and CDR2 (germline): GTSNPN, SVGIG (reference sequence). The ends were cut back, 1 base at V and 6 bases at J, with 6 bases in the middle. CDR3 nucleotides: TGTGCCTGGAGTGCCGGGGCTGAAGCTTTCTTT. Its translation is CAWSAGAEAFF.

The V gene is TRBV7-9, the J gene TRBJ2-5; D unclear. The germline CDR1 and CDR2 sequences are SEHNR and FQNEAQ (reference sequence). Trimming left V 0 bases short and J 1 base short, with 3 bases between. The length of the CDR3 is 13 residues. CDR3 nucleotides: TGTGCCAGCAGCTTAGCCGTCCAAGAGACCCAGTACTTC. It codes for CASSLAVQETQYF.